The 6 T cell receptor beta chains presented below share a single source sample, sequenced in a study of blood T cell repertoires in COVID-19. The repertoire was sequenced with immunoSEQ multiplex PCR; TCRdb's copy has only in-frame clones and lacks some. The table lists 150,000 to 200,000 clones, 81% of them singletons. The specimen sequenced was peripheral blood. The receptors originated from a woman older than 75 with COVID-19, enrolled during active disease.

The chain links TRBV2 to TRBJ1-3; 12 bases align to TRBD1. This CDR3 contains 15 residues. Trimming removed 7 bases from V and 4 bases from J; junction bases left unmatched: 5. Germline loops: CDR1 SNHLY, CDR2 FYNNEI. The CDR3, as DNA: TGTGCCAGCACGGGGACAGGGGGCAAGGGAAACACCATATATTTT. Its protein product is CASTGTGGKGNTIYF.

The chain uses TRBV2 and TRBJ2-3; 8 bases map to TRBD1. The CDR3 runs to 16 residues. CDR1 and CDR2 (germline): SNHLY, FYNNEI. The V segment lost 4 bases and the J segment 2 bases; nucleotides outside the gene matches: 8. The CDR3 sequence: CASSAAGGPHTDTQYF. DNA of the CDR3: TGTGCCAGCAGTGCGGCAGGGGGCCCACACACAGATACGCAGTATTTT.

The chain joins TRBV4-3 to TRBJ2-2, with D perhaps matching TRBD2 (6 bases). The CDR3 consists of 14 residues. V lost 6 bases, J lost 1 base, and 9 bases lay in between. Germline V gene lookup returns CDR1 LGHNA and CDR2 YSLEER. The CDR3 protein is CASRRDWNTGELFF. CDR3 bases: TGCGCCAGCAGGCGGGACTGGAACACCGGGGAGCTGTTTTTT.

This clone was observed a few times. This sequence joins TRBV2 and TRBJ2-7; weak D call: TRBD1 (5 bases). CDR1 SNHLY and CDR2 FYNNEI come from the germline V gene. V was pared by 6 bases and J by 4 bases, with 10 bases between. CDR3 size: 12 residues. CDR3 sequence reads: CASRVQEYEQYF. The CDR3 DNA follows: TGTGCCAGCAGAGTACAGGAATACGAGCAGTACTTC.

The chain links TRBV5-1 to TRBJ2-1; maybe TRBD1 (5 bases). V lost 4 bases and J lost 2, with 13 bases in between. This CDR3 region has 15 residues. Germline CDR1 and CDR2: SGHRS and YFSETQ. Written as DNA, the CDR3 is TGCGCCAGCAGCGTGGGGCAGGGCACCTACAATGAGCAGTTCTTC. It translates to CASSVGQGTYNEQFF. The whole variable domain, remainder taken from reference TRBV5-1 and TRBJ2-1, is KAGVTQTPRYLIKTRGQQVTLSCSPISGHRSVSWYQQTPGQGLQFLFEYFSETQRNKGNFPGRFSGRQFSNSRSEMNVSTLELGDSALYLCASSVGQGTYNEQFFGPGTRLTVL.

The CDR3 sequence: CASMGPLSSGANVLTF. CDR3 in DNA: TGTGCCAGCATGGGCCCCTTAAGCTCTGGGGCCAACGTCCTGACTTTC. The chain carries TRBV6-6 and TRBJ2-6; D is unclear. Trimming removed 7 bases at V and 0 bases at J, with 13 bases between. The CDR3 runs 16 residues. The germline gives CDR1 MNHNY, CDR2 SVGAGI (reference sequence).